Following are 30 T cell receptor beta chains from one sample sequenced in a study of OX40 agonist ivuxolimab in advanced cancers. The library was generated by the immunoSEQ multiplex PCR assay. In its TCRdb copy, this immuneACCESS table keeps in-frame sequences only and misses some clones. Where compared with another copy, unresolved V genes explain less than half of these, and the others have no known cause. The sample data list 120,000 or so clones, and 93% of these were observed just once. About 0.14% of the sample lies in the top ten. Source: CD4+ or CD8+ T cells sorted from blood, taken in a trial of the OX40 agonist ivuxolimab. The source of these receptors is an adult with an advanced solid tumor such as melanoma, head and neck, liver or kidney cancer.

The chain links TRBV6-5 to TRBJ1-5; D unresolved. CDR3 length: 13 residues. V was clipped by 4 bases and J by 4 bases, with 8 bases between them. The germline gives CDR1 MNHEY, CDR2 SVGAGI. The CDR3 nucleotides read TGTGCCAGCAGTTTACAGCGGAATCAGCCCCAGCATTTT. As protein: CASSLQRNQPQHF.

The chain links TRBV15 to TRBJ2-1; unclear D gene. Germline V gene sequence: CDR1 LNHNV, CDR2 YYDKDF (reference sequence). Trimming pared 3 bases from V and 0 bases from J, leaving 12 bases between. The CDR3 runs to 16 residues. The chain's CDR3 is CATSSLTWGSYNEQFF. The CDR3 DNA reads TGTGCCACCAGCAGCCTCACCTGGGGCTCCTACAATGAGCAGTTCTTC. Variable domain in full (rest from reference TRBV15 and TRBJ2-1): DAMVIQNPRYQVTQFGKPVTLSCSQTLNHNVMYWYQQKSSQAPKLLFHYYDKDFNNEADTPDNFQSRRPNTSFCFLDIRSPGLGDTAMYLCATSSLTWGSYNEQFFGPGTRLTVL.

The V and J genes are TRBV7-6 and TRBJ1-1; D unclear. The V and J ends lost 0 bases and 4 bases respectively, with 12 bases between them. CDR1 is SGHVS and CDR2 is FNYEAQ in the germline V gene. This CDR3 has 15 residues. CDR3 loop: CASSLAGSGVTEAFF. The CDR3 DNA reads as TGTGCCAGCAGCTTAGCGGGGTCGGGTGTCACTGAAGCTTTCTTT.

This rearrangement joins TRBV10-3 to TRBJ2-1; D is perhaps TRBD2 (5 bases). The germline V gene encodes CDR1 ENHRY and CDR2 SYGVKD. V lost 0 bases and J 0 bases, leaving 15 bases between the germline ends. There are 18 residues in the CDR3. The CDR3 reads CAISESASVTTSYNEQFF. CDR3 bases: TGTGCCATCAGTGAGTCGGCCTCGGTGACTACCTCCTACAATGAGCAGTTCTTC.

The chain couples TRBV19 to TRBJ1-4; no definite D call. Germline values: CDR1 LNHDA, CDR2 SQIVND (reference sequence). Between the trimmed V and J ends, which lost 4 bases and 8 bases, there was a span of 14 bases. The CDR3 runs to 14 residues. This CDR3 reads CASSRQRGSEKLFF. CDR3 DNA sequence: TGTGCCAGTAGTAGGCAGCGGGGAAGCGAAAAACTGTTTTTT.

This clone showed up just once. The V call is TRBV9, the J call TRBJ2-1; TRBD2 matches 7 bases. V dropped 4 bases and J dropped 0; count of bases not matched to a gene: 16. This CDR3 spans 19 amino acids. The germline gives CDR1 SGDLS, CDR2 YYNGEE. CDR3 nucleotide sequence: TGTGCCAGCAGCCTAAACCCCAGCCGCCGGACTAGCTCCTACAATGAGCAGTTCTTC. Its translation is CASSLNPSRRTSSYNEQFF.

V is TRBV6-6 and J is TRBJ2-7; no firm D call. Trimming cost V 2 bases and J 0 bases, with 8 bases left between them. Per germline, CDR1 MNHNY and CDR2 SVGAGI (reference sequence). The CDR3 sequence is 14 residues long. Here the CDR3 DNA reads TGTGCCAGCAGTTACCCAGACAACTCCTACGAGCAGTACTTC. This gives the protein CASSYPDNSYEQYF.

The chain combines TRBV7-8 with TRBJ2-4; D might be TRBD1 or TRBD2, each matching 7 bases. The CDR3 is made up of 15 amino acids. Per the germline V gene, CDR1 is SGHVS and CDR2 is FQNEAQ. Trimming stripped 1 base from V and 7 bases from J, with 14 bases between. The CDR3 spells CASSLGVQGGNIQYF. The CDR3 DNA is TGTGCCAGCAGCTTAGGTGTGCAGGGGGGGAACATTCAGTACTTC.

The chain links TRBV18 to TRBJ2-5; TRBD2 matches 10 bases. V lost 6 bases and J lost 4; bases outside the gene matches: 14. The germline V gene encodes CDR1 KGHSH and CDR2 LQKENI. The CDR3 extends over 17 amino acids. CDR3 coding DNA: TGTGCCAGCTCGAGAGCGGGAGGGGCATCAAGTCGAGAGACCCAGTACTTC. Protein product: CASSRAGGASSRETQYF.

The chain recombines TRBV6-1 with TRBJ1-3; D is unresolved. CDR1 and CDR2 from the germline V gene are MNHNS and SASEGT. V was clipped by 8 bases and J by 9 bases, with 8 bases between them. The CDR3 contains 10 residues. The CDR3 DNA follows: TGTGCCAGCCGAGCTTCCACCATATATTTT. This gives the protein CASRASTIYF.

In this sample, this clone turned up once. The chain has TRBV28 and TRBJ2-2; TRBD1 agrees at 7 bases. Germline V gene sequence: CDR1 MDHEN, CDR2 SYDVKM. This CDR3 is 16 amino acids long. V was pared by 6 bases and J by 7 bases, with 14 bases of the junction left unmatched. The CDR3 DNA is TGTGCCAGCAGCGAAGGGGGCCAGGGGGATGGCGGGGAGCTGTTTTTT. This translates into CASSEGGQGDGGELFF.

This clone came up once. V and J are TRBV23-1 and TRBJ2-4; D may match TRBD1 or TRBD2 (6 bases each). TRBV23-1 is an ORF; its function is uncertain. The CDR3 length is 23 residues. The V end lost 0 bases, the J end lost 5 bases, and 35 bases lay between the germline ends. In DNA form, the CDR3 reads TGCGCCAGCAGTCAATCCCCCGGATTAGCAGGGGAAAGGAGGGACCAACGACAAAACATTCAGTACTTC. Translated, it gives CASSQSPGLAGERRDQRQNIQYF.

The CDR3 nucleotides read TGCGCCAGCAGCCGGCTCGGAGTCACCGGGGAGCTGTTTTTT. Translating gives CASSRLGVTGELFF. The rearrangement joins TRBV5-1 to TRBJ2-2; D not resolved. Germline lookup yields CDR1 SGHRS and CDR2 YFSETQ. The V end was cut by 4 bases, the J end by 4 bases, with 11 bases between. There are 14 residues in the CDR3.

The V call is TRBV28, the J call TRBJ2-3, with a possible D match to TRBD1 (6 bases). CDR3 length equals 15 residues. Germline V CDR1 and CDR2: MDHEN, SYDVKM. With 5 bases removed from V and 3 bases from J, the gap between germline ends came to 15 bases. CDR3 bases: TGTGCCAGCAGTGCCCGTAGGGGGAGTACAGATACGCAGTATTTT. It specifies CASSARRGSTDTQYF.

This chain joins TRBV15 and TRBJ2-7, with D tentatively TRBD2 (6 bases). The CDR3 totals 12 residues. Trimming took off 5 bases at V and 8 bases at J, with 13 bases between the two ends. Germline CDR1 is LNHNV and CDR2 is YYDKDF (reference sequence). CDR3 amino acids: CATSGGTLKQYF. CDR3 in DNA: TGTGCCACCAGCGGGGGGACCCTAAAGCAGTACTTC.

The chain recombines TRBV7-2 with TRBJ1-6; a weak D match, TRBD1 (5 bases). CDR1 and CDR2 (germline): SGHTA, FQGNSA. The CDR3 loop spans 12 amino acids. V gave up 11 bases and J gave up 10 bases, with 15 bases separating them. CDR3 bases: TGTGCCGGCGGGACCGCGGGATCACCCCTCCACTTT. Residues: CAGGTAGSPLHF.

V is TRBV28 and J is TRBJ2-3; no definite D call. The V end was cut by 6 bases, the J end by 4 bases, with 8 bases between. This CDR3 is built from 12 residues. Germline CDR1 reads MDHEN; CDR2 reads SYDVKM. Written as DNA, the CDR3 is TGTGCCAGCAGGGCATTTCCAGATACGCAGTATTTT. Its translation: CASRAFPDTQYF.

The gene calls are TRBV7-7 and TRBJ2-7; 7 nucleotides agree with TRBD1. With 4 bases clipped from V and 1 base from J, the junction kept 7 bases outside the gene matches. Looked up from germline, CDR1 is SSHAT and CDR2 is FNYEAQ (reference sequence). The CDR3 contains 15 residues. CDR3 protein: CASSSPTGPSYEQYF. The CDR3, as DNA: TGTGCCAGCAGCTCGCCGACAGGGCCATCCTACGAGCAGTACTTC.

V usage is TRBV28 and J usage is TRBJ2-7, with 7 nucleotides matching TRBD2. CDR3 size: 12 residues. CDR1 is MDHEN and CDR2 is SYDVKM in the germline V gene. With 6 bases clipped from V and 2 bases from J, the junction kept 1 base outside the gene matches. The CDR3 reads CASRSGAYEQYF. In DNA, the CDR3 is TGTGCCAGCAGGAGCGGGGCCTACGAGCAGTACTTC.

This clone was recorded only once. CDR3 loop: CASSPPSGLWETQYF. CDR3 DNA sequence: TGTGCCAGCAGTCCACCCTCGGGACTGTGGGAGACCCAGTACTTC. The chain carries TRBV28 and TRBJ2-5, with a tentative D call TRBD2 (6 bases). Germline V lookup: CDR1 MDHEN, CDR2 SYDVKM. The CDR3 sequence is 15 residues long. The ends were cut back, 5 bases at V and 5 bases at J, with 18 bases in the middle.

The genes are TRBV21-1 and TRBJ2-5. TRBV21-1 is noted as a pseudogene. The length of the CDR3 is 14 residues. The CDR3 is CASSNHVGQETQYF. In nucleotides, the CDR3 is TGTGCCAGCAGCAATCACGTGGGCCAAGAGACCCAGTACTTC.

V usage is TRBV5-5 and J usage is TRBJ2-1; TRBD1 aligns across 9 bases. CDR3 length: 14 residues. Germline lookup yields CDR1 SGHKS and CDR2 YYEKEE (reference sequence). Trimming removed 0 bases from V and 6 bases from J; junction bases left unmatched: 1. CDR3 protein: CASSLGDRANEQFF. The DNA for the CDR3 is TGTGCCAGCAGCTTGGGGGACAGGGCCAATGAGCAGTTCTTC. Based on the CDR3 plus reference TRBV5-5 and TRBJ2-1, the full variable domain is DAGVTQSPTHLIKTRGQQVTLRCSPISGHKSVSWYQQVLGQGPQFIFQYYEKEERGRGNFPDRFSARQFPNYSSELNVNALLLGDSALYLCASSLGDRANEQFFGPGTRLTVL.

The rearrangement links TRBV6-1 to TRBJ2-3, with 7 bases that match TRBD1. The germline V gene encodes CDR1 MNHNS and CDR2 SASEGT. After removal of 4 bases from V and 3 bases from J, the junction contained 7 bases not matched to a gene. This CDR3 contains 15 residues. The CDR3 spells CASSVTTGSTDTQYF. The CDR3 DNA reads as TGTGCCAGCAGTGTTACGACAGGGTCAACAGATACGCAGTATTTT.

The rearrangement links TRBV6-6 to TRBJ2-2; 11 bases map to TRBD2. V dropped 6 bases and J dropped 6; count of bases not matched to a gene: 9. The germline gives CDR1 MNHNY, CDR2 SVGAGI (reference sequence). The CDR3 has 16 amino acids. The CDR3: CASSGPTSGIAGELFF. DNA of the CDR3: TGTGCCAGCAGCGGCCCGACTAGCGGGATTGCCGGGGAGCTGTTTTTT.

The chain couples TRBV28 to TRBJ2-7, with 9 positions matching TRBD1. Germline V lookup: CDR1 MDHEN, CDR2 SYDVKM. This CDR3 spans 14 amino acids. J was trimmed by 4 bases and V by 6 bases; bases with no gene match: 7. This chain's CDR3 is CASRQQGARYEQYF. The CDR3 coding sequence is TGTGCCAGCAGGCAACAGGGGGCTAGGTACGAGCAGTACTTC.

J is TRBJ2-7 and V is TRBV18, with 8 bases lining up with TRBD1. J was trimmed by 5 bases and V by 4 bases; bases with no gene match: 10. From germline, CDR1 is KGHSH and CDR2 LQKENI. The CDR3 runs to 15 residues. CDR3 sequence reads: CASSQGQVRVDEQYF. CDR3 sequence (DNA): TGTGCCAGCTCACAGGGACAGGTCCGTGTCGACGAGCAGTACTTC. Variable domain in full (rest from reference TRBV18 and TRBJ2-7): NAGVMQNPRHLVRRRGQEARLRCSPMKGHSHVYWYRQLPEEGLKFMVYLQKENIIDESGMPKERFSAEFPKEGPSILRIQQVVRGDSAAYFCASSQGQVRVDEQYFGPGTRLTVT.

The chain links TRBV2 to TRBJ2-3; no clear D. This CDR3 comprises 11 residues. CDR1 is SNHLY and CDR2 is FYNNEI in the germline V gene. Trimming took 5 bases from V and 0 from J, leaving 0 bases between them. In DNA form, the CDR3 reads TGTGCCAGCAGTAGCACAGATACGCAGTATTTT. Translated, it gives CASSSTDTQYF.

This sequence joins TRBV5-3 and TRBJ2-7, with D perhaps matching TRBD1 (5 bases). TRBV5-3 is assigned to the ORF class and has an uncertain function. The V and J ends lost 4 bases and 1 base respectively, with 15 bases between them. This CDR3 contains 15 residues. CDR3 coding DNA: TGTGCCAGAAGCCAATTTAAGACAGCTTCCTACGAGCAGTACTTC. This gives the protein CARSQFKTASYEQYF.

The V call is TRBV7-3, the J call TRBJ1-5, with D possibly matching TRBD1 (6 bases). The V gene lost 2 bases and the J gene lost 2 bases, with 7 bases spanning the gap. Germline CDR1 and CDR2: SGHTA and FQGTGA. The CDR3 covers 14 residues. The CDR3 sequence is CASSLSGGNQPQHF. In nucleotides, the CDR3 is TGTGCCAGCAGCTTATCAGGGGGCAATCAGCCCCAGCATTTT.

The chain uses TRBV7-2 and TRBJ2-3, with no clear D. The CDR3 consists of 13 residues. Germline assignment: CDR1 SGHTA and CDR2 FQGNSA. Trimming took 4 bases from V and 0 from J, leaving 5 bases between them. The DNA for the CDR3 is TGTGCCAGCAGCTCCCTTAGCACAGATACGCAGTATTTT. Protein: CASSSLSTDTQYF.